These 30 T cell receptor beta chains came from one sample sequenced in a study of human T cells and chemical hapten exposure. Regarding time point: pre-sensitization, week 0. Specified treatment: therapeutic diphenylcyclopropenone sensitization with weekly scalp DPC. TCRdb re-called the RACE reads with MiXCR, one entry per CDR3 protein. The table lists roughly 250,000 distinct CDR3 sequences, 7.5% to 9% of them singletons. The specimen was whole blood, collected in connection with sensitization to the hapten diphenylcyclopropenone (DPC). These receptor sequences come from a woman aged 40 to 50 with alopecia areata. Some clones in this sample may be carry-over from other donors' samples.

The rearrangement uses TRBV11-2 and TRBJ1-2; no firm D call. Trimming took off 5 bases at V and 8 bases at J, with 12 bases between the two ends. Looked up from germline, CDR1 is SGHAT and CDR2 is FQNNGV. The CDR3 sequence is 12 residues long. In DNA, the CDR3 is TGTGCCAGCAGCCAGTACGAGTACGGCTACACCTTC. Translation: CASSQYEYGYTF.

The CDR3 nucleotides are TGCGCCAGCAGCCAAGATCCTGGCGGCACCATATATTTT. Translation: CASSQDPGGTIYF. The chain links TRBV4-3 to TRBJ1-3, with D uncertain. V lost 0 bases and J 9 bases, leaving 9 bases between the germline ends. From germline, CDR1 is LGHNA and CDR2 YSLEER. The CDR3 consists of 13 residues.

This rearrangement joins TRBV9 to TRBJ2-7; a weak D match, TRBD2 (6 bases). V was cut by 0 bases and J by 3 bases, with 13 bases left in between. CDR3 length: 15 residues. Germline loops: CDR1 SGDLS, CDR2 YYNGEE. The CDR3 loop reads CASSVGGKLNYEQYF. The CDR3 DNA sequence: TGTGCCAGCAGCGTAGGCGGGAAACTTAACTACGAGCAGTACTTC.

This clonotype has just a few counts. This sequence joins TRBV12-3 or TRBV12-4 and TRBJ1-1, with TRBD1 matching over 7 bases. The CDR3 spans 14 residues. With 2 bases clipped from V and 1 base from J, the junction kept 1 base outside the gene matches. The CDR3 is CASSLRTGNTEAFF. The CDR3 region has the DNA TGTGCCAGCAGTTTACGGACAGGGAACACTGAAGCTTTCTTT.

The chain combines TRBV5-1 with TRBJ2-1, with 12 bases aligning to TRBD2. This CDR3 has 18 amino acids. The germline gives CDR1 SGHRS, CDR2 YFSETQ. J lost 7 bases, V lost 0 bases, and 11 bases had no gene match. CDR3 loop: CASSLVPLAGGSYNEQFF. In DNA form, the CDR3 reads TGCGCCAGCAGCTTGGTCCCACTAGCGGGAGGAAGTTATAATGAGCAGTTCTTC.

V and J are TRBV24-1 and TRBJ2-2; D may be TRBD1 (6 bases). Between the trimmed V and J ends, which lost 5 bases and 6 bases, there was a span of 15 bases. This CDR3 comprises 15 residues. Per germline, CDR1 KGHDR and CDR2 SFDVKD. In DNA, the CDR3 is TGTGCCACCAGTGGGTCAGGGGAAAACGCCGGGGAGCTGTTTTTT. This gives the protein CATSGSGENAGELFF.

The table lists this clonotype with a few counts. The CDR3 sequence: CASSLGSFTNTQYF. The DNA of the CDR3 is TGTGCCAGCAGCTTAGGAAGTTTTACGAATACGCAGTATTTT. V usage is TRBV7-2 and J usage is TRBJ2-3; D gene unclear. With 1 base removed from V and 7 bases from J, the gap between germline ends came to 12 bases. Germline loops: CDR1 SGHTA, CDR2 FQGNSA. The CDR3 sequence is 14 residues long.

This clonotype has more than one count but fewer than ten. V usage is TRBV6-1 and J usage is TRBJ2-7; D gene unclear. V was clipped by 8 bases and J by 3 bases, with 5 bases between them. CDR1 and CDR2 from the germline V gene are MNHNS and SASEGT. This CDR3 has 10 amino acids. Written as DNA, the CDR3 is TGTGCCAGCGAGTACTACGAGCAGTACTTC. Protein: CASEYYEQYF.

This chain connects TRBV20-1 to TRBJ2-6; D may be TRBD1 (6 bases). V shed 5 bases and J shed 0 bases, with 14 bases lying between them. From germline, CDR1 is DFQATT and CDR2 SNEGSKA (reference sequence). The CDR3 is made up of 16 amino acids. DNA of the CDR3: TGCAGTGCTCTGTCAGGGGACACCTCTGGGGCCAACGTCCTGACTTTC. Its translation is CSALSGDTSGANVLTF.

The chain carries TRBV10-3 and TRBJ2-3, with D perhaps TRBD1 or TRBD2 (5 bases each). CDR3 length: 14 amino acids. V lost 11 bases to trimming and J lost 2 bases, with 17 bases between them. Germline V lookup: CDR1 ENHRY, CDR2 SYGVKD. CDR3 bases: TGTGCCTCCACCCCCGGGACCGCCACAGATACGCAGTATTTT. Its protein is CASTPGTATDTQYF.

CDR3 nucleotides: TGTGCCACCAGCAGAGAACCCAGCGGGGGTTTAGAGACCCAGTACTTC. This gives the protein CATSREPSGGLETQYF. The rearrangement uses TRBV15 and TRBJ2-5, with 8 bases identical to TRBD2. Germline V gives CDR1 LNHNV, CDR2 YYDKDF (reference sequence). Trimming at V came to 0 bases and at J to 4 bases, leaving 7 bases not matched to a gene. The CDR3 length is 16 residues. The whole variable domain, remainder taken from reference TRBV15 and TRBJ2-5, is DAMVIQNPRYQVTQFGKPVTLSCSQTLNHNVMYWYQQKSSQAPKLLFHYYDKDFNNEADTPDNFQSRRPNTSFCFLDIRSPGLGDTAMYLCATSREPSGGLETQYFGPGTRLLVL.

This clonotype came up a few times. The chain joins TRBV20-1 to TRBJ1-4; possibly TRBD1 for D (5 bases). The CDR3 has 14 residues. Germline CDR1 DFQATT, CDR2 SNEGSKA (reference sequence). V was cut by 0 bases and J by 11 bases, with 16 bases left in between. The CDR3 loop reads CSARDVGVKEKLFF. DNA for the CDR3: TGCAGTGCTAGAGATGTGGGGGTAAAGGAGAAACTGTTTTTT.

This clonotype was seen ten or more times. The genes are TRBV29-1 and TRBJ2-7; maybe TRBD2 (6 bases). CDR3 size: 12 residues. The germline V and J ends were trimmed by 8 bases and 4 bases, with 15 bases remaining between them. Germline V lookup: CDR1 SQVTM, CDR2 ANQGSEA. CDR3 sequence reads: CSCTGGGYEQYF. The CDR3 DNA reads TGCAGCTGCACCGGTGGGGGGTACGAGCAGTACTTC.

There are a few counts of this clonotype. V usage is TRBV7-3 and J usage is TRBJ1-1; D is unclear. Trimming removed 5 bases at V and 6 bases at J, with 16 bases between. Germline lookup yields CDR1 SGHTA and CDR2 FQGTGA. The CDR3 is 14 residues long. The CDR3 DNA is TGTGCCAGCAGCATATCTGGACCGTTTGCTGAAGCTTTCTTT. It encodes CASSISGPFAEAFF.

This clonotype was counted a few times. The J gene is TRBJ2-7, the V gene TRBV28; a possible D gene is TRBD1 (5 bases). The CDR3 is 18 amino acids. Germline-derived CDR1 and CDR2 are MDHEN and SYDVKM. Trimming shortened V by 4 bases and J by 0 bases, and 22 bases separated the two germline ends. CDR3 DNA: TGTGCCAGCAGTTCCGCCGCAGGTTGGCGACAGAGCTCCTACGAGCAGTACTTC. Translated, it gives CASSSAAGWRQSSYEQYF.

V is TRBV10-2 and J is TRBJ2-3; D call uncertain. Germline CDR1 is WSHSY and CDR2 is SAAADI. V lost 6 bases and J 2 bases, leaving 3 bases between the germline ends. The CDR3 loop spans 11 amino acids. The CDR3 bases are TGCGCCAGCAGGGCCACAGATACGCAGTATTTT. Translating it yields CASRATDTQYF.

This clonotype was seen more than once but under ten times. V usage is TRBV29-1 and J usage is TRBJ1-2, with a weak D call TRBD1 (5 bases). The V and J ends lost 1 base and 0 bases respectively, with 6 bases between them. CDR1 and CDR2 (germline): SQVTM, ANQGSEA. The CDR3 has 13 residues. The CDR3 sequence is CSVEAGSNYGYTF. DNA of the CDR3: TGCAGCGTTGAAGCAGGGTCTAACTATGGCTACACCTTC.

This clonotype was picked up a small number of times. The gene calls are TRBV7-2 and TRBJ1-6, with TRBD1 matching over 7 bases. CDR1 SGHTA and CDR2 FQGNSA come from the germline V gene. V lost 5 bases, J lost 6 bases, and 10 bases stayed unmatched. CDR3 length: 16 residues. CDR3 residues: CASSLPGQSLNSPLHF. The CDR3 region has the DNA TGTGCCAGCAGCCTACCGGGACAGAGCCTTAATTCACCCCTCCACTTT.

This clonotype was detected a few times. J is TRBJ1-2 and V is TRBV10-3, with D possibly being TRBD1 (5 bases). The CDR3 has 14 amino acids. Trimming removed 4 bases at V and 3 bases at J, with 12 bases between. Germline-derived CDR1 and CDR2 are ENHRY and SYGVKD. In DNA form, the CDR3 reads TGTGCCATCAGTGCAGGGTTGGAGGACTATGGCTACACCTTC. Translating gives CAISAGLEDYGYTF.

There are many counts of this clonotype. The chain links TRBV5-6 to TRBJ1-2; D is uncertain. V was pared by 1 base and J by 0 bases, with 10 bases between. Germline V gene lookup returns CDR1 SGHDT and CDR2 YYEEEE. The CDR3 sequence is 15 residues long. CDR3 DNA: TGTGCCAGCAGCTTGCAGGATACCACTAACTATGGCTACACCTTC. Protein product: CASSLQDTTNYGYTF.

The chain recombines TRBV6-2 or TRBV6-3 with TRBJ2-7, with 9 bases lining up with TRBD2. Per germline, CDR1 MNHEY and CDR2 SVGEGT. The length of the CDR3 is 14 residues. The junction had 8 bases not matched to a gene; V was cut back by 7 bases and J by 4 bases. CDR3 sequence: CASTAGGTAYEQYF. CDR3 sequence (DNA): TGTGCCAGCACAGCGGGAGGCACCGCTTACGAGCAGTACTTC.

This clonotype was seen only a few times. The chain combines TRBV7-3 with TRBJ1-2; D gene uncertain. The CDR3 covers 13 residues. V was shortened by 5 bases and J by 4 bases, with 11 bases between the two germline ends. The V gene's germline CDR1 is SGHTA and CDR2 FQGTGA. For the CDR3, the DNA is TGTGCCAGCAGCCTCCAGCAGGCCTATGGCTACACCTTC. It encodes CASSLQQAYGYTF.

This rearrangement joins TRBV6-5 to TRBJ2-5; D is unresolved. Trimming cost V 0 bases and J 4 bases, with 9 bases left between them. CDR3 length: 14 residues. Germline V CDR1 and CDR2: MNHEY, SVGAGI. CDR3 in DNA: TGTGCCAGCAGTTACTCGACATGGTCAGAGACCCAGTACTTC. It specifies CASSYSTWSETQYF.

The table lists this clonotype with many counts. This rearrangement joins TRBV3-1 to TRBJ1-1, with D unresolved. The germline V gene has CDR1 LGHDT and CDR2 YNNKEL (reference sequence). The CDR3 sequence is 13 residues long. V was shortened by 2 bases and J by 6 bases, with 10 bases between the two germline ends. CDR3 loop: CASSQFHGAEAFF. The CDR3 nucleotides read TGTGCCAGCAGCCAATTCCACGGAGCTGAAGCTTTCTTT. The complete variable domain, with remaining parts taken from reference TRBV3-1 and TRBJ1-1, reads DTAVSQTPKYLVTQMGNDKSIKCEQNLGHDTMYWYKQDSKKFLKIMFSYNNKELIINETVPNRFSPKSPDKAHLNLHINSLELGDSAVYFCASSQFHGAEAFFGQGTRLTVV.

The chain links TRBV7-9 to TRBJ2-7, with 13 bases fitting TRBD2. Germline CDR1 SEHNR, CDR2 FQNEAQ (reference sequence). This CDR3 has 14 residues. Trimming took 8 bases from V and 6 from J; bases not matched to a gene: 7. Here the CDR3 DNA reads TGTGCCAGCGACAGACTAGCGGGAGGTTCCGAGCAGTACTTC. It codes for CASDRLAGGSEQYF.

This clonotype was observed a few times. This chain joins TRBV7-9 and TRBJ2-7; TRBD1 matches at 8 bases. V was clipped by 3 bases and J by 2 bases; unmatched bases: 9. There are 16 residues in the CDR3. Per the germline V gene, CDR1 is SEHNR and CDR2 is FQNEAQ (reference sequence). The CDR3 here is CASSLPPGGSAYEQYF. The CDR3 bases are TGTGCCAGCAGCTTGCCTCCAGGGGGCTCTGCCTACGAGCAGTACTTC.

This clonotype was seen more than once but under ten times. V is TRBV28 and J is TRBJ1-2; D not resolved. Trimming took off 10 bases at V and 3 bases at J, with 12 bases between the two ends. The CDR3 spans 12 residues. Germline values: CDR1 MDHEN, CDR2 SYDVKM. The CDR3 nucleotides are TGTGCCACCAGGCGCGCCGACTATGGCTACACCTTC. Translated: CATRRADYGYTF.

This clonotype has just a few counts. This CDR3 reads CASSRGQFLPTDTQYF. The CDR3 DNA reads as TGTGCCAGCAGTCGAGGACAGTTTTTACCTACAGATACGCAGTATTTT. This rearrangement joins TRBV28 to TRBJ2-3; D perhaps matches TRBD1 (6 bases). The V gene lost 5 bases and the J gene lost 3 bases, with 18 bases spanning the gap. The CDR3 totals 16 residues. Germline CDR1 is MDHEN and CDR2 is SYDVKM.

This clonotype was detected a few times. The chain carries TRBV5-1 and TRBJ2-2; unclear D gene. CDR1 is SGHRS, CDR2 YFSETQ, per germline. This CDR3 has 12 residues. Trimming removed 4 bases from V and 7 bases from J, with 8 bases in between. In DNA, the CDR3 is TGCGCCAGCAGCGGGGATGTCGGGGAGCTGTTTTTT. Amino acid sequence: CASSGDVGELFF.

This clonotype was picked up a small number of times. This chain uses TRBV30 with TRBJ1-6; D perhaps matches TRBD1 (5 bases). The germline CDR1 and CDR2 sequences are GTSNPN and SVGIG (reference sequence). This CDR3 spans 14 amino acids. The ends were cut back, 3 bases at V and 10 bases at J, with 16 bases in the middle. The CDR3 nucleotides read TGTGCCTGGAGGGGGGTCGGAGTCGGCTCACCCCTCCACTTT. Translating gives CAWRGVGVGSPLHF.